The 12 T cell receptor beta chains listed next were all sequenced from one sample in a study of shared clonotypes between healthy human individuals. Sequencing used immunoSEQ multiplex PCR; TCRdb keeps in-frame clones, though not all of them. The sample has fewer than 700,000 clones, around 81% seen once. Sequencing was done on a sample of PBMCs. Receptors originate from a woman between 40 and 55 years old in good health. Some clones in this sample may be carry-over from other donors' samples.

In the case of this clone: The likely explanation is a read error, given a far larger clone one base away. The chain employs TRBV5-6 and TRBJ2-6; 8 bases align to TRBD1. Germline V lookup: CDR1 SGHDT, CDR2 YYEEEE. CDR3 size: 19 residues. The CDR3 sequence: CANSLADRGWVSGANVLTF. CDR3 bases: TGTGCCAACAGCTTGGCCGACAGGGGTTGGGTCTCTGGGGCCAACGTCCTGACTTTC. Using reference TRBV5-6 and TRBJ2-6 for the parts outside the CDR3, the full variable domain is DAGVTQSPTHLIKTRGQQVTLRCSPKSGHDTVSWYQQALGQGPQFIFQYYEEEERQRGNFPDRFSGHQFPNYSSELNVNALLLGDSALYLCANSLADRGWVSGANVLTFGAGSRLTVL.

Points on this clone: Other DNA sequences in the same sample also yield this CDR3. This chain connects TRBV2 to TRBJ1-5; D unresolved. Germline loops: CDR1 SNHLY, CDR2 FYNNEI. The V end lost 2 bases, the J end lost 1 base, and 9 bases lay between the germline ends. This CDR3 has 15 amino acids. The chain's CDR3 is CASSERGISNQPQHF. As DNA, the CDR3 is TGTGCCAGCAGTGAAAGAGGGATAAGCAATCAGCCCCAGCATTTT.

The chain uses TRBV5-1 and TRBJ2-3, with D hard to call. This CDR3 contains 14 residues. Germline values: CDR1 SGHRS, CDR2 YFSETQ. The germline V and J ends were trimmed by 5 bases and 4 bases, with 14 bases remaining between them. The CDR3 reads CASSSSSPPDTQYF. The CDR3 region has the DNA TGCGCCAGCAGTTCCAGCAGCCCCCCAGATACGCAGTATTTT.

The V and J genes are TRBV18 and TRBJ1-1, with a tentative D call TRBD1 (5 bases). CDR3 length: 16 amino acids. V lost 6 bases and J lost 0, with 17 bases in between. Germline CDR1 is KGHSH and CDR2 is LQKENI. The DNA of the CDR3 is TGTGCCAGCTCCCCTCCCGGACGGGGGATGAACACTGAAGCTTTCTTT. Protein sequence: CASSPPGRGMNTEAFF.

This sequence joins TRBV29-1 and TRBJ2-2; TRBD1 matches at 8 bases. The CDR3 extends over 14 amino acids. Germline-derived CDR1 and CDR2 are SQVTM and ANQGSEA. Losses at the gene ends were 2 bases for V and 7 bases for J; bases not matched to a gene: 6. The CDR3 DNA follows: TGCAGCGTTGAATCAGGGGGCGCGTACGGGGAGCTGTTTTTT. This gives the protein CSVESGGAYGELFF.

This rearrangement joins TRBV5-4 to TRBJ2-5; TRBD2 aligns across 9 bases. The CDR3 extends over 15 amino acids. V shed 0 bases and J 4 bases; nucleotides not matched to a gene: 4. CDR1 is SGHNT, CDR2 YYREEE, per germline (reference sequence). The CDR3 DNA is TGTGCCAGCAGCTTGGATAGCGGGAGAGGAGAGACCCAGTACTTC. This gives the protein CASSLDSGRGETQYF.

As regards this clone: A read error is possible here, since a much larger clone lies one base away. Other nucleotide sequences from this sample produce the same CDR3. The chain has TRBV11-2 and TRBJ1-1, with D perhaps TRBD1 (5 bases). Germline loops: CDR1 SGHAT, CDR2 FQNNGV. The CDR3 consists of 14 residues. Trimming removed 6 bases from V and 6 bases from J, with 17 bases in between. The CDR3 loop is CASSPGGGVAEAFF. CDR3 nucleotides: TGTGCCAGCAGTCCAGGAGGAGGGGTGGCTGAAGCTTTCTTT.

The rearrangement uses TRBV10-2 and TRBJ2-7; 11 positions match TRBD2. This CDR3 spans 14 amino acids. The V and J ends lost 6 bases and 4 bases, in that order; junction bases with no gene match: 5. From germline, CDR1 is WSHSY and CDR2 SAAADI. Here the CDR3 DNA reads TGCGCCAGCAGCACTAGCGGGAGAGGGTACGAGCAGTACTTC. The encoded protein is CASSTSGRGYEQYF.

The chain recombines TRBV5-1 with TRBJ2-1; no definite D call. Germline values: CDR1 SGHRS, CDR2 YFSETQ. This CDR3 region has 13 residues. Trimming took off 4 bases at V and 10 bases at J, with 15 bases between the two ends. This CDR3 is CASSADPVSEQFF. For the CDR3, the DNA is TGCGCCAGCAGCGCAGACCCAGTCAGCGAGCAGTTCTTC.

The genes are TRBV5-1 and TRBJ2-7; TRBD2 is a possible D gene (6 bases). The germline gives CDR1 SGHRS, CDR2 YFSETQ. The CDR3 runs 14 residues. The ends were cut back, 2 bases at V and 5 bases at J, with 14 bases in the middle. CDR3: CASSLASGSNEQYF. The CDR3 region has the DNA TGCGCCAGCAGCTTAGCCAGCGGGTCCAACGAGCAGTACTTC.

The CDR3 sequence is CSVVSLTSADEQFF. The CDR3 DNA follows: TGCAGCGTTGTCTCCCTCACTAGCGCCGATGAGCAGTTCTTC. The rearrangement joins TRBV29-1 to TRBJ2-1, with 7 bases lining up with TRBD2. J was trimmed by 8 bases and V by 4 bases; bases with no gene match: 11. The V gene's germline CDR1 is SQVTM and CDR2 ANQGSEA. The CDR3 has 14 amino acids.

Of note for this clone: One junction end does not reproduce the germline sequence, and a read error may be involved. V and J are TRBV6-5 and TRBJ1-4; D perhaps matches TRBD1 (5 bases). The CDR3 extends over 14 amino acids. Germline loops: CDR1 MNHEY, CDR2 SVGAGI. The CDR3 loop reads CASIGARDGEKLFF. Here the CDR3 DNA reads TGTGCCAGCATTGGGGCGCGGGATGGGGAAAAACTGTTCTTT.